This paragraph covers one T cell receptor beta chain sequence. This entry is derived from a study of blood T cell repertoires in COVID-19. Whole-study context: PBMCs, B-cell-depleted T cells, or T cells were the source of the cDNA or gDNA that made up the material.

The V gene end was trimmed by 1 base and the J gene end by 14 bases; junction bases not matched to a gene: 11. The germline gives CDR1 GTSNPN, CDR2 SVGIG (reference sequence). CDR3 size: 13 residues. The repertoire was sequenced with immunoSEQ multiplex PCR; TCRdb's copy has only in-frame clones and lacks some. The sample consists of tens of thousands of clones, 76% of them appearing once. The genes are TRBV30 and TRBJ1-2; TRBD1 agrees at 9 bases. The sequencing input was peripheral blood. The receptor's source is a man between 65 and 85 years old with active or convalescent COVID-19. The DNA for the CDR3 is TGTGCCTGGAGTGAGGGACAGGGTCGAATTGAAACCTTC. Translated: CAWSEGQGRIETF.